The clone carrying this TCR beta chain was seen at least ten times. Its matching antigen is unknown. As part of library construction, unique molecular identifiers were attached to individual cDNA molecules. TCRdb fed the 5' RACE reads into MiXCR, producing one record per CDR3 protein. The sample lists tens of thousands of distinct CDR3 sequences, 7% to 7.5% seen once, with roughly 4.5% in the top ten. Germline CDR1 MNHNS, CDR2 SASEGT. The CDR3 sequence is 15 residues long. Trimming pared 6 bases from V and 3 bases from J, leaving 17 bases between. These data originate in a study of early T cells in non-severe SARS-CoV-2 infection. Study at large: Investigators sequenced bulk RNA drawn from unsorted whole blood, and chains remained unpaired. Study-level points and caveats: CD4 and private specificities were missed by VDJdb matching, which favored anti-spike CD8 responses.

The chain uses TRBV6-1 and TRBJ1-2, with D hard to call. This sequence was found in an adult who was a healthcare worker with PCR-confirmed SARS-CoV-2 infection or an uninfected control (not recorded which). The sample taken for sequencing was whole blood. The CDR3 DNA is TGTGCCAGCAGAGGTCCGGGATCCGCGCACTATGGCTACACCTTC. As protein: CASRGPGSAHYGYTF.